This T cell receptor (beta chain) was documented in a study of cytomegalovirus exposure and HLA in healthy donors. TCRdb's copy holds only in-frame clones and misses some; the assay was immunoSEQ multiplex PCR. Of about 110,000 clones listed, about 90% are singletons. The source is a woman younger than 30 in good health and CMV-seronegative. Sequencing was done on a sample of PBMCs.

The CDR3: CASSQDWGGQGNLLATQYF. Here the CDR3 DNA reads TGCGCCAGCAGCCAAGATTGGGGGGGACAGGGAAATCTTTTAGCTACGCAGTATTTT. The chain joins TRBV4-3 to TRBJ2-3; 9 positions match TRBD1. The CDR3 has 19 amino acids. Germline V gene data show CDR1 as LGHNA and CDR2 as YSLEER. Trimming removed 0 bases from V and 8 bases from J; junction bases left unmatched: 18.